This passage covers 16 T cell receptor beta chains from one sample sequenced in a study of CD8 T cells in acute hepatitis C reinfection. TCRdb's table, derived via immunoSEQ multiplex PCR, lists solely in-frame clones and lacks some. The data show about 38,000 clones, approximately 85% seen once. The sample's time point: naive CD8 control sorted from an acute-time-point sample. Input material: naive CD8+ T cells from PBMCs. The receptors here all came from a young woman who spontaneously cleared hepatitis C infection.

V and J are TRBV9 and TRBJ2-1, with TRBD2 identical over 10 bases. V lost 0 bases to trimming and J lost 4 bases; unmatched junction nucleotides: 4. Germline loops: CDR1 SGDLS, CDR2 YYNGEE. The CDR3 covers 16 residues. CDR3 loop: CASSVGTSGSYNEQFF. For the CDR3, the DNA is TGTGCCAGCAGCGTAGGGACTAGCGGATCTTACAATGAGCAGTTCTTC.

This clone was seen once. The V and J genes are TRBV4-1 and TRBJ2-5; tentatively, D is TRBD2 (6 bases). CDR3 size: 14 residues. Looked up from germline, CDR1 is MGHRA and CDR2 is YSYEKL. V shed 2 bases and J shed 6 bases, with 13 bases lying between them. The CDR3: CASSQTRDSQTQYF. Written as DNA, the CDR3 is TGCGCCAGCAGCCAAACACGGGACTCACAGACCCAGTACTTC.

The J gene is TRBJ1-5, the V gene TRBV19, with D maybe TRBD1 (5 bases). CDR1 and CDR2 (germline): LNHDA, SQIVND (reference sequence). V lost 5 bases, J lost 6 bases, and 14 bases lay in between. There are 14 residues in the CDR3. CDR3 protein: CASSLDPGGQPQHF. The CDR3 bases are TGTGCCAGTAGTCTCGACCCTGGGGGTCAGCCCCAGCATTTT.

The chain recombines TRBV15 with TRBJ1-1; TRBD1 is a possible D gene (6 bases). This CDR3 contains 15 residues. V dropped 2 bases and J dropped 0 bases, with 10 bases sitting between them. Germline V lookup: CDR1 LNHNV, CDR2 YYDKDF (reference sequence). CDR3 amino acids: CATSRTGHMNTEAFF. The CDR3 region has the DNA TGTGCCACCAGCAGAACGGGACACATGAACACTGAAGCTTTCTTT.

J is TRBJ2-1 and V is TRBV9, with a weak D call TRBD1 (6 bases). Trimming pared 4 bases from V and 1 base from J, leaving 12 bases between. The CDR3 covers 15 residues. Germline CDR1 is SGDLS and CDR2 is YYNGEE. The DNA for the CDR3 is TGTGCCAGCAGCCCAGGGGATTTGTCCTACAATGAGCAGTTCTTC. As protein: CASSPGDLSYNEQFF.

The rearrangement links TRBV9 to TRBJ2-4; the D is unclear. The CDR3 is 15 residues long. Deletions cut 4 bases from V and 1 base from J, with 12 bases between. The germline V gene encodes CDR1 SGDLS and CDR2 YYNGEE. The CDR3 DNA reads as TGTGCCAGCAGCCCCCATTATGGGGCCAAAAACATTCAGTACTTC. The encoded protein is CASSPHYGAKNIQYF. Full variable domain (missing parts from reference TRBV9 and TRBJ2-4): DSGVTQTPKHLITATGQRVTLRCSPRSGDLSVYWYQQSLDQGLQFLIQYYNGEERAKGNILERFSAQQFPDLHSELNLSSLELGDSALYFCASSPHYGAKNIQYFGAGTRLSVL.

J is TRBJ1-3 and V is TRBV7-9; 8 bases agree with TRBD1. J was trimmed by 2 bases and V by 4 bases; bases with no gene match: 4. CDR3 length: 15 amino acids. Germline-derived CDR1 and CDR2 are SEHNR and FQNEAQ (reference sequence). In nucleotides, the CDR3 is TGTGCCAGCAGCTCCCAACAGGGGGCTGGAAACACCATATATTTT. Translation gives CASSSQQGAGNTIYF.

This rearrangement joins TRBV2 to TRBJ2-1, with D perhaps TRBD2 (5 bases). The ends were cut back, 2 bases at V and 6 bases at J, with 14 bases in the middle. This CDR3 is built from 15 residues. Germline-derived CDR1 and CDR2 are SNHLY and FYNNEI. The CDR3 sequence: CASSEFSRGINEQFF. The CDR3 DNA sequence: TGTGCCAGCAGTGAATTCTCCAGAGGGATCAATGAGCAGTTCTTC.

The rearrangement joins TRBV6-5 to TRBJ1-1; TRBD1 is a possible D gene (5 bases). CDR3 size: 11 residues. Germline CDR1 and CDR2: MNHEY and SVGAGI. Trimming left V 8 bases short and J 5 bases short, with 9 bases between. CDR3 amino acids: CASGKGTEAFF. CDR3 in DNA: TGTGCCAGCGGGAAGGGGACTGAAGCTTTCTTT.

In its sample, this clone is medium-sized. V gene TRBV4-1 combines with J gene TRBJ2-7, with TRBD1 matching over 7 bases. Per germline, CDR1 MGHRA and CDR2 YSYEKL. With 0 bases clipped from V and 11 bases from J, the junction kept 10 bases outside the gene matches. The CDR3 runs to 14 residues. The CDR3 is CASSQETGSPREYF. The DNA for the CDR3 is TGCGCCAGCAGCCAAGAGACAGGGAGCCCGCGGGAGTACTTC.

For the CDR3, the DNA is TGCGCCAGCAGCCAACGGGACAGGGACTTCACAGATACGCAGTATTTT. Its translation is CASSQRDRDFTDTQYF. V usage is TRBV4-1 and J usage is TRBJ2-3; 9 bases agree with TRBD1. There are 16 residues in the CDR3. Germline lookup yields CDR1 MGHRA and CDR2 YSYEKL. Trimming took 2 bases from V and 2 from J; bases not matched to a gene: 5.

J is TRBJ2-2 and V is TRBV21-1; the table's D call, TRBD1, has no DNA check behind it. TRBV21-1 is tagged as a pseudogene. The CDR3 contains 15 residues. The CDR3 DNA reads as TGTGCCAGCGAAAAAGGGGGCCGGGACACCGGGGAGCTGTTTTTT. Its translation is CASEKGGRDTGELFF.

V and J are TRBV29-1 and TRBJ1-2, with D possibly TRBD1 on 6 matching bases. This CDR3 is built from 12 residues. Germline V gene lookup returns CDR1 SQVTM and CDR2 ANQGSEA. V shed 7 bases and J shed 7 bases, with 16 bases lying between them. CDR3 sequence reads: CSDDGTLGGYTF. The CDR3 DNA sequence: TGCAGCGACGACGGGACACTGGGTGGCTACACCTTC.

The genes are TRBV4-1 and TRBJ2-7; TRBD2 agrees at 10 bases. This CDR3 region has 16 residues. Germline V CDR1 and CDR2: MGHRA, YSYEKL. The junction had 9 bases not matched to a gene; V was cut back by 4 bases and J by 3 bases. This CDR3 reads CASSPRPGLANYEQYF. The CDR3 DNA reads TGCGCCAGCAGCCCCCGACCGGGACTAGCGAACTACGAGCAGTACTTC.

The chain recombines TRBV5-1 with TRBJ2-1; D uncertain. Per the germline V gene, CDR1 is SGHRS and CDR2 is YFSETQ. This CDR3 region has 12 residues. The germline V and J ends were trimmed by 7 bases and 6 bases, with 11 bases remaining between them. The CDR3 nucleotides are TGCGCCAGCGGTGGCGCTACCAATGAGCAGTTCTTC. It codes for CASGGATNEQFF.

The rearrangement uses TRBV27 and TRBJ2-7; D is unclear. The CDR3 loop spans 13 amino acids. V was trimmed by 2 bases and J by 0 bases, leaving 5 bases between them. From germline, CDR1 is MNHEY and CDR2 SMNVEV (reference sequence). As DNA, the CDR3 is TGTGCCAGCAGTTTAAAGTACTCCTACGAGCAGTACTTC. Translation: CASSLKYSYEQYF.